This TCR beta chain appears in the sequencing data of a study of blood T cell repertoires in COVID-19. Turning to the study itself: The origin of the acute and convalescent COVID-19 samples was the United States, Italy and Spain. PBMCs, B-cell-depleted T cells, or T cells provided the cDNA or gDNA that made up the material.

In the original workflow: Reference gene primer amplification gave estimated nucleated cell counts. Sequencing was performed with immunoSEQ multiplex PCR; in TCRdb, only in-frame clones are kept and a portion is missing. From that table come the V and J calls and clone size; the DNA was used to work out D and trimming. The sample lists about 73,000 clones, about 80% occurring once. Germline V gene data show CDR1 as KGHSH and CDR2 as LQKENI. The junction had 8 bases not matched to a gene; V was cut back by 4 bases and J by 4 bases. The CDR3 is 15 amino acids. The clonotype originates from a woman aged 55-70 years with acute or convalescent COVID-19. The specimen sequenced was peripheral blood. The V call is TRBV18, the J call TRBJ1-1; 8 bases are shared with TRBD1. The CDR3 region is CASSQPGQGSTEAFF. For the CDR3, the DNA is TGTGCCAGCTCACAACCTGGACAGGGAAGCACTGAAGCTTTCTTT.